A single sample is the source of the 25 T cell receptor beta chains below, sequenced in a study of TIL therapy for anti-PD-1-resistant metastatic lung cancer. The time point here: pre-treatment sample, taken before nivolumab and TIL therapy. Pleural nodules or supraclavicular lymph nodes made up most of the excised metastases sampled. The libraries were made with immunoSEQ v3. Clones were read by immunoSEQ multiplex PCR, and TCRdb kept only the in-frame ones, dropping some. The profile shows about 50,000 clones, approximately 70% of them singletons. The material was tumor tissue, obtained at baseline. The receptors were gathered from a person between 30 and 79 years old with non-small cell lung cancer.

This chain joins TRBV28 and TRBJ2-7, with D perhaps TRBD2 (5 bases). Trimming removed 2 bases from V and 2 bases from J, with 7 bases in between. In germline, CDR1 is MDHEN, CDR2 SYDVKM. The CDR3 length is 13 residues. The CDR3 is CASSLAGTYEQYF. Here the CDR3 DNA reads TGTGCCAGCAGTTTAGCGGGTACCTACGAGCAGTACTTC.

This chain joins TRBV5-6 and TRBJ1-2; TRBD1 is a possible D gene (6 bases). From germline, CDR1 is SGHDT and CDR2 YYEEEE. The CDR3 consists of 14 residues. V shed 2 bases and J shed 2 bases, with 10 bases lying between them. The CDR3 DNA sequence: TGTGCCAGCAGCTTCCTTACAGGGAACTATGGCTACACCTTC. Amino acid sequence: CASSFLTGNYGYTF.

The count of this clone is one. The rearrangement links TRBV4-3 to TRBJ2-2; D unresolved. The CDR3 has 19 amino acids. Germline lookup yields CDR1 LGHNA and CDR2 YSLEER. Trimming stripped 0 bases from V and 0 bases from J, with 17 bases between. CDR3 sequence reads: CASSQDDPTRVANTGELFF. The CDR3 coding sequence is TGCGCCAGCAGCCAAGATGACCCCACAAGGGTCGCGAACACCGGGGAGCTGTTTTTT.

The rearrangement links TRBV7-3 to TRBJ2-5; D might be TRBD2 (5 bases). Per germline, CDR1 SGHTA and CDR2 FQGTGA. V was pared by 5 bases and J by 5 bases, with 18 bases between. This CDR3 contains 15 residues. DNA of the CDR3: TGTGCCAGCAGCACCCGCGGAGGCACCGAGGAGACCCAGTACTTC. Protein: CASSTRGGTEETQYF.

The V gene is TRBV12-5, the J gene TRBJ1-3, with 8 nucleotides matching TRBD1. V trimming: 4 bases; J trimming: 3 bases; junction bases outside the gene matches: 8. The CDR3 covers 16 residues. The germline V gene encodes CDR1 LGHNT and CDR2 FRNRAP. This CDR3 is CASGSTQGANGNTIYF. The CDR3, as DNA: TGTGCTAGTGGTTCCACGCAGGGGGCGAATGGAAACACCATATATTTT.

The chain couples TRBV6-4 to TRBJ2-7; no definite D call. V gave up 0 bases and J gave up 1 base, with 13 bases separating them. This CDR3 is 16 amino acids long. The germline V gene has CDR1 MRHNA and CDR2 SNTAGT. The CDR3 sequence is CASSDSHGLGSYEQYF. The CDR3 DNA is TGTGCCAGCAGTGACTCGCACGGCTTAGGATCCTACGAGCAGTACTTC.

CDR3 residues: CASSHRDYPKETQYF. For the CDR3, the DNA is TGTGCCAGCAGCCATCGGGACTACCCTAAAGAGACCCAGTACTTC. V and J are TRBV5-8 and TRBJ2-5; 7 nucleotides align to TRBD2. V lost 4 bases and J lost 3; bases outside the gene matches: 9. CDR3 length equals 15 residues. Germline V gene data show CDR1 as SGHTS and CDR2 as YDEGEE.

The V gene is TRBV6-8, the J gene TRBJ1-5, with 7 positions matching TRBD1. Germline V gives CDR1 MNHGY, CDR2 SAAAGT. This CDR3 comprises 13 residues. The ends lost 4 bases at V and 7 bases at J; junction bases unmatched: 4. The CDR3 coding sequence is TGTGCCAGCAGTTTTACAGGGGAACAGCCCCAGCATTTT. It yields the protein CASSFTGEQPQHF.

This clone has only a few counts. V and J are TRBV5-6 and TRBJ1-6; D remains ambiguous. V dropped 0 bases and J dropped 9 bases, with 10 bases sitting between them. The V gene's germline CDR1 is SGHDT and CDR2 YYEEEE. There are 14 residues in the CDR3. The CDR3 DNA reads TGTGCCAGCAGCTTGGTCAAATCCGGTTCACCCCTCCACTTT. Translating it yields CASSLVKSGSPLHF.

The V gene is TRBV11-1, the J gene TRBJ2-7; 7 nucleotides align to TRBD2. From germline, CDR1 is SGHAT and CDR2 FQDESV (reference sequence). This CDR3 spans 15 amino acids. After removal of 5 bases from V and 7 bases from J, the junction contained 14 bases not matched to a gene. CDR3 nucleotides: TGTGCCAGCAGCCCAGCGGGGCCAGGCACTATGGAGCAGTACTTC. It encodes CASSPAGPGTMEQYF. Together with reference TRBV11-1 and TRBJ2-7, the CDR3 gives the full variable domain: EAEVAQSPRYKITEKSQAVAFWCDPISGHATLYWYRQILGQGPELLVQFQDESVVDDSQLPKDRFSAERLKGVDSTLKIQPAELGDSAMYLCASSPAGPGTMEQYFGPGTRLTVT.

The chain carries TRBV29-1 and TRBJ2-7, with 10 bases identical to TRBD2. Germline V gene sequence: CDR1 SQVTM, CDR2 ANQGSEA. The CDR3 totals 13 residues. V lost 3 bases to trimming and J lost 4 bases; unmatched junction nucleotides: 3. The CDR3: CSVDSGGQYEQYF. In DNA, the CDR3 is TGCAGCGTTGATAGCGGGGGGCAATACGAGCAGTACTTC.

The V call is TRBV28, the J call TRBJ2-1; 7 positions agree with TRBD2. V trimming: 8 bases; J trimming: 15 bases; junction bases outside the gene matches: 4. Germline-derived CDR1 and CDR2 are MDHEN and SYDVKM. This CDR3 has 9 amino acids. CDR3 bases: TGTGCCAGCGGACTAGAACGGTTCTTC. Its protein product is CASGLERFF.

V usage is TRBV6-5 and J usage is TRBJ1-2; TRBD1 matches at 9 bases. CDR1 and CDR2 from the germline V gene are MNHEY and SVGAGI. This CDR3 has 14 amino acids. J was trimmed by 2 bases and V by 7 bases; bases with no gene match: 5. CDR3 protein: CASTMGQGNYGYTF. CDR3 nucleotides: TGTGCCAGCACCATGGGACAGGGCAACTATGGCTACACCTTC.

The rearrangement uses TRBV6-1 and TRBJ2-7; no clear D. The CDR3 has 14 amino acids. With 6 bases removed from V and 5 bases from J, the gap between germline ends came to 17 bases. Germline CDR1 reads MNHNS; CDR2 reads SASEGT. CDR3 nucleotide sequence: TGTGCCAGCAGCATTTTAAGCATTGTGAACGAGCAGTACTTC. This codes for CASSILSIVNEQYF.

The chain employs TRBV7-9 and TRBJ2-6, with a possible D match to TRBD1 (6 bases). V was pared by 4 bases and J by 5 bases, with 12 bases between. The CDR3 has 15 residues. Germline assignment: CDR1 SEHNR and CDR2 FQNEAQ (reference sequence). The CDR3 bases are TGTGCCAGCAGCTACAACAGGGCTCGGGCCAACGTCCTGACTTTC. Protein sequence: CASSYNRARANVLTF.

DNA of the CDR3: TGTGCCAGTAGTCGCCAGGGGGTCGGTGGGGCCAACGTCCTGACTTTC. Encoded protein: CASSRQGVGGANVLTF. The rearrangement links TRBV19 to TRBJ2-6, with 7 bases lining up with TRBD1. This CDR3 is 16 amino acids long. V was clipped by 5 bases and J by 3 bases; unmatched bases: 7. CDR1 and CDR2 from the germline V gene are LNHDA and SQIVND (reference sequence).

This clone was counted only a few times. This chain links TRBV15 with TRBJ1-2; TRBD1 is a possible D gene (6 bases). V lost 0 bases, J lost 8 bases, and 16 bases lay in between. The CDR3 consists of 15 residues. From germline, CDR1 is LNHNV and CDR2 YYDKDF (reference sequence). The CDR3 coding sequence is TGTGCCACCAGCAGAGATGGGCTTTCAGGGGAAGGCTACACCTTC. Protein: CATSRDGLSGEGYTF.

The genes are TRBV10-1 and TRBJ2-2, with D tentatively TRBD1 or TRBD2 (6 bases each). The germline V gene has CDR1 WNHNN and CDR2 SYGVQD (reference sequence). Trimming cost V 8 bases and J 7 bases, with 17 bases left between them. CDR3 length: 14 residues. The CDR3 DNA sequence: TGCGCCAGCCATTCCCGGGGGCAAATCGGGGAGCTGTTTTTT. Encoded protein: CASHSRGQIGELFF.

The rearrangement joins TRBV30 to TRBJ2-1; the match to TRBD2 covers 13 bases. The length of the CDR3 is 20 residues. CDR1 is GTSNPN and CDR2 is SVGIG in the germline V gene (reference sequence). The J segment lost 5 bases and the V segment lost 3 bases, leaving 19 bases of the junction unmatched. The CDR3 loop reads CAWRAEVALAGGRSDNEQFF. CDR3 nucleotides: TGTGCCTGGAGAGCGGAAGTGGCACTAGCGGGAGGGCGTTCGGACAATGAGCAGTTCTTC.

The gene calls are TRBV11-3 and TRBJ2-7, with D unresolved. This CDR3 spans 13 amino acids. V lost 1 base, J lost 1 base, and 5 bases lay in between. Germline V gene sequence: CDR1 SGHNT, CDR2 YENEEA. The CDR3 DNA sequence: TGTGCCAGCAGCTTAGGAGGTTCCTACGAGCAGTACTTC. This gives the protein CASSLGGSYEQYF.

In its sample, this clone was seen a few times. This chain uses TRBV13 with TRBJ2-7, with a weak D call TRBD2 (6 bases). This CDR3 spans 13 amino acids. V was cut by 5 bases and J by 3 bases, with 11 bases left in between. Germline assignment: CDR1 PRHDT and CDR2 FYEKMQ (reference sequence). The chain's CDR3 is CASSRDFNYEQYF. The CDR3 DNA sequence: TGTGCCAGCAGCCGGGACTTCAACTACGAGCAGTACTTC.

This sequence joins TRBV6-5 and TRBJ1-5; D perhaps matches TRBD1 (5 bases). Germline values: CDR1 MNHEY, CDR2 SVGAGI. CDR3 size: 13 residues. Between the trimmed V and J ends, which lost 11 bases and 3 bases, there was a span of 14 bases. CDR3 loop: CAGITGINQPQHF. CDR3 DNA sequence: TGTGCCGGCATAACAGGTATCAATCAGCCCCAGCATTTT.

This sequence joins TRBV19 and TRBJ1-6; 7 bases agree with TRBD1. The germline CDR1 and CDR2 sequences are LNHDA and SQIVND (reference sequence). CDR3 length: 15 residues. The trim removed 5 bases at V and 6 bases at J, leaving 7 bases unmatched. CDR3 sequence: CASSLTGTANSPLHF. DNA of the CDR3: TGTGCCAGTAGTCTCACCGGGACAGCTAATTCACCCCTCCACTTT.

The rearrangement joins TRBV5-8 to TRBJ2-3, with 8 nucleotides matching TRBD2. Trimming cost V 4 bases and J 5 bases; bases outside gene matches: 9. Germline values: CDR1 SGHTS, CDR2 YDEGEE. The CDR3 has 15 amino acids. CDR3 loop: CASSREGLGGDTQYF. The CDR3 bases are TGTGCCAGCAGCCGGGAGGGGCTAGGGGGAGATACGCAGTATTTT.

The J gene is TRBJ2-5, the V gene TRBV9, with 7 bases aligning to TRBD2. Looked up from germline, CDR1 is SGDLS and CDR2 is YYNGEE. Losses at the gene ends were 0 bases for V and 6 bases for J; bases not matched to a gene: 2. The CDR3 covers 13 residues. The CDR3 coding sequence is TGTGCCAGCAGCGTAGGGGGGGGACAGACCCAGTACTTC. Residues: CASSVGGGQTQYF.